A selection of T cell receptor beta chains follows, all from one sample in a study of blood T cells in healthy people across ages. TCRdb processed the 5' RACE reads anew with MiXCR; each CDR3 protein has one entry. The table includes approximately 790,000 distinct CDR3 sequences, roughly 60% detected once. What was sequenced was blood. The receptors derive from a man aged 25 to 40 in good health. CDR3s include the opening cysteine and the closing phenylalanine or tryptophan. The D gene is left open where the match is weak. Clone sizes are given selectively: once, few, many, or a class where the clone is expanded.

>TRBD1|.|TRBJ2-1|15|TRBV5-8
TGTGCCAGCAGCGCAGGGGGCGCGTGGGAGAATGAGCAGTTCTTC
CASSAGGAWENEQFF
>.|.|TRBJ1-5|14|TRBV7-2
TGTGCCAGCAGTTCTGACAGGAGCTCACAGCCCCAGCATTTT
CASSSDRSSQPQHF
>.|.|TRBJ2-6|15|TRBV30
TGTGCCTGGAGTCTAGGGCAGGCTATGGCCAACGTCCTGACTTTC
CAWSLGQAMANVLTF
>TRBD1|.|TRBJ1-2|14|TRBV7-9
TGTGCCAGCAGCTTCCTGACAGGGGGCTATGGCTACACCTTC
CASSFLTGGYGYTF
>.|.|TRBJ2-2|12|TRBV6-5
TGTGCCAGCAGTTACACTAGCGGGGAGCTGTTTTTT
CASSYTSGELFF
>.|few|TRBJ1-6|16|TRBV7-9
TGTGCCAGCAGCTTAGCGGAGATGTCCTATAATTCACCCCTCCACTTT
CASSLAEMSYNSPLHF
>.|.|TRBJ2-6|14|TRBV15
TGTGCCACCAGCAGAGAAAGAGGGGATGGCGTCCTGACTTTC
CATSRERGDGVLTF
>.|.|TRBJ2-3|16|TRBV5-1
TGCGCCAGCAGCGGGTGGGGCTGGGCCCCAGGAGATACGCAGTATTTT
CASSGWGWAPGDTQYF
>.|once|TRBJ1-2|16|TRBV5-5
TGTGCCAGCAGCTTGGACGTGGGATTTGCTAACTATGGCTACACCTTC
CASSLDVGFANYGYTF
>.|once|TRBJ1-6|14|TRBV12-3/TRBV12-4
TGTGCCAGCAGTTTGGAAAGCGTTAATTCACCCCTCCACTTT
CASSLESVNSPLHF
>.|few|TRBJ2-7|15|TRBV7-2
TGTGCCAGCAGCTTAGTAGGGTCCACGGTCCACGAGCAGTACTTC
CASSLVGSTVHEQYF
>.|.|TRBJ2-4|15|TRBV19
TGTGCCAGTAGTATAGGAGGCCAGGGGACGGACATTCAGTACTTC
CASSIGGQGTDIQYF
>.|.|TRBJ2-3|13|TRBV5-5
TGTGCCAGCAGCTCCCGTGGGCAAGATACGCAGTATTTT
CASSSRGQDTQYF
>.|.|TRBJ2-7|14|TRBV28
TGTGCCAGCAGCCCGATTCGGGACCTCTCGGAGAAGTACTTC
CASSPIRDLSEKYF
>.|few|TRBJ2-7|15|TRBV7-6
TGTGCCAGCAGCTTAAGTCAGGGTTTTTCCTACGAGCAGTACTTC
CASSLSQGFSYEQYF
>.|few|TRBJ1-5|14|TRBV2
TGTGCCAGCAGTGAGATGGCGGTTAGCCAGCCCCAGCATTTT
CASSEMAVSQPQHF
>.|.|TRBJ1-6|15|TRBV7-2
TGTGCCAGCAGCACCAACACGAACACGGATTCACCCCTCCACTTT
CASSTNTNTDSPLHF
>.|.|TRBJ1-1|15|TRBV5-1
TGCGCCAGCAGCCCCGGTAGGTCGATGAACACTGAAGCTTTCTTT
CASSPGRSMNTEAFF
>TRBD2|.|TRBJ2-7|14|TRBV29-1
TGCAGCGTTCTGACTAGCGGGGGGGCCCGCGAGCAGTACTTC
CSVLTSGGAREQYF
>TRBD1|.|TRBJ2-7|13|TRBV6-5
TGTGCCAGCAGCGACAGGGCCACCTACGAGCAGTACTTC
CASSDRATYEQYF
>.|once|TRBJ2-1|14|TRBV9
TGTGCCAGCAGCGTAGCAGGGGGGGGGTATGAGCAGTTCTTC
CASSVAGGGYEQFF
>.|once|TRBJ2-1|15|TRBV7-2
TGTGCCAGCAGCATGGGAGGGGGGGGGCAGGGTGAGCAGTTCTTC
CASSMGGGGQGEQFF
>TRBD2|.|TRBJ2-7|17|TRBV18
TGTGCCAGCTCACCACTGGGGCTAGCGGGACACCCTGACGAGCAGTACTTC
CASSPLGLAGHPDEQYF
>.|few|TRBJ1-2|16|TRBV27
TGTGCCAGCACTATGAGGCTCGGGTCAACCCTCTATGGCTACACCTTC
CASTMRLGSTLYGYTF
>.|.|TRBJ1-5|15|TRBV4-3
TGCGCCAGCAGCCCTCTACTGGCGGGGGACCAGCCCCAGCATTTT
CASSPLLAGDQPQHF
>TRBD1|few|TRBJ1-2|13|TRBV12-3/TRBV12-4
TGTGCCAGCAGTTCCGGGACAGACTATGGCTACACCTTC
CASSSGTDYGYTF